The rows below give T cell receptor beta chains drawn from one sample of a study of Ad26.COV2.S vaccination and SARS-CoV-2 variants. Assay: immunoSEQ multiplex PCR; the TCRdb copy retains only in-frame clones and omits some. The repertoire holds about 410,000 clones, with 89% as singletons. Source: peripheral blood, taken in a trial of Ad26.COV2.S vaccine versus placebo. Receptors originate from a person between 18 and 59 years old who received the Ad26.COV2.S COVID-19 vaccine or a placebo. CDR3s include the opening cysteine and the closing phenylalanine or tryptophan. A D gene is named only where the DNA matches it firmly. Where a row states a size, it is once, few, many or the class of an expanded clone; other rows omit it.

D | size | J | V | CDR3 | DNA
- | once | TRBJ2-6 | TRBV4-1 | CASSPLATGANVLTF | TGCGCCAGCAGCCCCCTAGCTACCGGGGCCAACGTCCTGACTTTC
- | - | TRBJ2-1 | TRBV24-1 | CATSDWEKGTEQFF | TGTGCCACCAGTGATTGGGAGAAAGGTACTGAGCAGTTCTTC
- | - | TRBJ2-7 | TRBV28 | CASRRDGYEQYF | TGTGCCAGCAGACGAGACGGGTACGAGCAGTACTTC
- | - | TRBJ2-1 | TRBV30 | CAWSVRPADYWGILEQFF | TGTGCCTGGAGTGTACGTCCGGCAGACTACTGGGGAATTTTAGAGCAGTTCTTC
- | - | TRBJ2-1 | TRBV20-1 | CSARSGFEQFF | TGCAGTGCTAGAAGCGGTTTTGAGCAGTTCTTC
TRBD2 | - | TRBJ2-3 | TRBV7-2 | CASSSVASGNPQYF | TGTGCCAGCAGCTCGGTCGCTAGCGGGAATCCGCAGTATTTT
TRBD1 | - | TRBJ1-2 | TRBV28 | CASSLGQGATGYGYTF | TGTGCCAGCAGTCTTGGACAGGGGGCAACAGGGTATGGCTACACCTTC
- | once | TRBJ2-7 | TRBV12-5 | CASGFRQEIYEQYF | TGTGCTAGTGGTTTTAGGCAGGAGATATACGAGCAGTACTTC
- | - | TRBJ2-5 | TRBV4-3 | CASSQESPRGGQETQYF | TGCGCCAGCAGCCAAGAATCTCCCAGGGGAGGGCAAGAGACCCAGTACTTC
TRBD2 | - | TRBJ2-1 | TRBV30 | CAWSETSGTYNEQFF | TGTGCCTGGAGTGAAACTAGCGGGACTTACAATGAGCAGTTCTTC
- | - | TRBJ2-5 | TRBV10-2 | CASSETSRRHF | TGCGCCAGCAGTGAAACTAGCCGACGGCACTTC
- | - | TRBJ1-2 | TRBV19 | CASEGDLTGYTF | TGTGCCAGTGAAGGGGATTTAACCGGCTACACCTTC
- | - | TRBJ2-2 | TRBV24-1 | CATSVSGLDGELFF | TGTGCCACCAGTGTTTCGGGACTTGACGGGGAGCTGTTTTTT
- | once | TRBJ2-4 | TRBV6-5 | CASSRSGAKNIQYF | TGTGCCAGCAGCCGATCGGGGGCCAAAAACATTCAGTACTTC
- | - | TRBJ2-5 | TRBV19 | CASSNQETQYF | TGTGCCAGTAGTAACCAAGAGACCCAGTACTTC
- | - | TRBJ1-2 | TRBV5-6 | CASSFRGNYGYTF | TGTGCCAGCAGCTTCCGCGGCAACTATGGCTACACCTTC
- | - | TRBJ1-3 | TRBV5-8 | CASSFTTGSSGNTIYF | TGTGCCAGCAGCTTCACCACCGGGAGCTCTGGAAACACCATATATTTT
- | - | TRBJ2-1 | TRBV11-2 | CASSYYNEQFF | TGTGCCAGCAGCTATTACAATGAGCAGTTCTTC
- | - | TRBJ2-2 | TRBV5-1 | CASRAAGNTGELFF | TGCGCCAGCAGGGCAGCCGGGAACACCGGGGAGCTGTTTTTT
TRBD2 | - | TRBJ2-1 | TRBV6-1 | CASSALGLAGDNEQFF | TGTGCCAGCAGTGCACTGGGACTAGCGGGAGACAATGAGCAGTTCTTC
- | - | TRBJ1-1 | TRBV19 | CASSMSVLNTEAFF | TGTGCCAGTAGTATGTCAGTTCTGAACACTGAAGCTTTCTTT
TRBD2 | - | TRBJ2-2 | TRBV13 | CASSLGLAGVSGELFF | TGTGCCAGCAGCTTAGGACTAGCGGGAGTATCCGGGGAGCTGTTTTTT
TRBD2 | - | TRBJ2-1 | TRBV11-2 | CASSLSLAGGSEQFF | TGTGCCAGCAGCTTATCCCTAGCGGGAGGATCCGAGCAGTTCTTC
- | - | TRBJ1-2 | TRBV7-8 | CASSLAPGGYTF | TGTGCCAGCAGCTTAGCCCCGGGGGGCTACACCTTC
TRBD2 | - | TRBJ2-7 | TRBV9 | CASSVDPAGVDSYEQYF | TGTGCCAGCAGCGTAGACCCAGCGGGAGTTGACTCCTACGAGCAGTACTTC
- | - | TRBJ2-1 | TRBV7-3 | CASSLGYRDEQFF | TGTGCCAGCAGCTTAGGGTACCGGGATGAGCAGTTCTTC
- | - | TRBJ2-7 | TRBV28 | CASSFGSSYEQYF | TGTGCCAGCAGTTTTGGGAGCTCCTACGAGCAGTACTTC
TRBD2 | once | TRBJ2-7 | TRBV4-2 | CASSPHLTSDYSYEQYF | TGTGCCAGCAGCCCACATTTGACTAGCGATTACTCCTACGAGCAGTACTTC
- | - | TRBJ2-5 | TRBV11-2 | CASSLSTGETQYF | TGTGCCAGCAGCTTATCGACGGGAGAGACCCAGTACTTC
- | - | TRBJ1-2 | TRBV11-2 | CASSFQGSGGYTF | TGTGCCAGCAGCTTTCAGGGTTCTGGCGGCTACACCTTC
TRBD1 | few | TRBJ1-5 | TRBV4-1 | CASSQYPPGTGSQPQHF | TGCGCCAGCAGCCAATACCCCCCCGGGACAGGGAGTCAGCCCCAGCATTTT
- | - | TRBJ1-1 | TRBV18 | CASSPAAGPNTEAFF | TGTGCCAGCTCACCAGCGGCAGGACCGAACACTGAAGCTTTCTTT
- | - | TRBJ1-1 | TRBV29-1 | CSTVSGLGTEAFF | TGCAGCACTGTATCAGGGTTGGGCACTGAAGCTTTCTTT
TRBD2 | - | TRBJ2-2 | TRBV6-5 | CASSYTGGYGELFF | TGTGCCAGCAGTTACACCGGGGGGTACGGGGAGCTGTTTTTT
- | - | TRBJ2-2 | TRBV10-3 | CATSLGESGELFF | TGTGCCACCAGCCTGGGGGAATCTGGGGAGCTGTTTTTT
- | - | TRBJ2-3 | TRBV18 | CASSPPSTDTQYF | TGTGCCAGCTCACCCCCTAGCACAGATACGCAGTATTTT
- | once | TRBJ2-5 | TRBV2 | CAIRDWSQETQYF | TGTGCCATAAGGGACTGGAGCCAAGAGACCCAGTACTTC
TRBD1 | once | TRBJ2-3 | TRBV7-9 | CASSSWTGGGTDTQYF | TGTGCCAGCAGCTCATGGACAGGAGGAGGCACAGATACGCAGTATTTT
- | once | TRBJ1-4 | TRBV2 | CASMLYGKLFF | TGTGCCAGCATGTTATACGGGAAACTGTTTTTT
TRBD2 | few | TRBJ2-3 | TRBV5-4 | CASSLSGLANTDTQYF | TGTGCCAGCAGCTTATCCGGACTAGCGAACACAGATACGCAGTATTTT
- | - | TRBJ2-2 | TRBV30 | CAWSVNFGELFF | TGTGCCTGGAGTGTCAATTTTGGGGAGCTGTTTTTT
TRBD1 | - | TRBJ2-1 | TRBV5-3 | CARSWVDRGTYNEQFF | TGTGCCAGAAGCTGGGTGGACAGGGGGACCTACAATGAGCAGTTCTTC
TRBD2 | - | TRBJ2-1 | TRBV5-1 | CASSLLGLAGDNEQFF | TGCGCCAGCAGCTTGTTGGGGCTAGCGGGCGACAATGAGCAGTTCTTC
TRBD1 | - | TRBJ2-7 | TRBV29-1 | CSAGTGEQYF | TGCAGCGCTGGGACAGGGGAGCAGTACTTC
TRBD2 | - | TRBJ2-1 | TRBV28 | CASSTFLAGADHEQFF | TGTGCCAGCAGTACCTTTCTAGCGGGAGCGGACCATGAGCAGTTCTTC
TRBD2 | - | TRBJ2-2 | TRBV19 | CASPSPLAGDLRAGELFF | TGTGCCTCCCCCTCCCCCCTAGCGGGGGACCTTAGGGCCGGGGAGCTGTTTTTT
TRBD1 | - | TRBJ2-1 | TRBV4-1 | CASSREPGQEFEQFF | TGCGCCAGCAGCCGAGAACCGGGACAGGAGTTCGAGCAGTTCTTC
TRBD1 | - | TRBJ1-3 | TRBV5-1 | CASTQGAGNTIYF | TGCGCCAGCACTCAGGGGGCTGGAAACACCATATATTTT
TRBD2 | - | TRBJ2-7 | TRBV4-1 | CASSQDVERGTGGHSYEQYF | TGCGCCAGCAGCCAAGATGTTGAGCGAGGAACGGGAGGACACTCCTACGAGCAGTACTTC
- | few | TRBJ1-5 | TRBV19 | CASSRGAEGSNQPQHF | TGTGCCAGTAGTAGGGGCGCGGAGGGTAGCAATCAGCCCCAGCATTTT
TRBD2 | - | TRBJ2-1 | TRBV10-3 | CAMARASGREGEQFF | TGTGCCATGGCGAGGGCTAGCGGGAGAGAGGGTGAGCAGTTCTTC
- | - | TRBJ2-1 | TRBV27 | CASRVPRLSYNEQFF | TGTGCCAGCAGAGTTCCCCGTCTGTCCTACAATGAGCAGTTCTTC
TRBD1 | few | TRBJ1-1 | TRBV19 | CASSGQGGRNTEAFF | TGTGCCAGTTCTGGACAGGGAGGGCGGAACACTGAAGCTTTCTTT
- | - | TRBJ1-3 | TRBV5-1 | CASSLVGGNTIYF | TGCGCCAGCAGCTTGGTTGGTGGAAACACCATATATTTT
- | - | TRBJ1-1 | TRBV7-2 | CASSQSTGNTEAFF | TGTGCCAGCAGCCAAAGCACAGGGAACACTGAAGCTTTCTTT
- | - | TRBJ2-7 | TRBV29-1 | CSVGEDGGLREQYF | TGCAGCGTTGGGGAGGACGGAGGACTGCGCGAGCAGTACTTC
- | - | TRBJ1-3 | TRBV7-9 | CASSSPLGGNTIYF | TGTGCCAGCAGCTCCCCCTTAGGTGGAAACACCATATATTTT
TRBD1 | - | TRBJ1-1 | TRBV3-1/TRBV3-2 | CASSLGQSNTEAFF | TGTGCCAGCAGCCTGGGACAGTCGAACACTGAAGCTTTCTTT
TRBD2 | - | TRBJ2-1 | TRBV10-1 | CASSRTSGWPEQFF | TGCGCCAGCAGTCGGACTAGCGGGTGGCCTGAGCAGTTCTTC